This T cell receptor beta chain derives from a study of shared clonotypes between healthy human individuals. Study-wide findings and caveats: Rarefaction indicated that sorted-subset sequencing remained incomplete although depth was large.

Repertoires were generated with immunoSEQ multiplex PCR, while TCRdb's copy carries only in-frame clones and drops some. The sample records about 680,000 clones, 60% to 80% being singletons. Trimming removed 3 bases at V and 7 bases at J, with 15 bases between. The CDR3 is 15 residues long. Germline values: CDR1 SGHVS, CDR2 FQNEAQ. This clone was observed a handful of times. Its antigen is not known. The chain uses TRBV7-8 and TRBJ1-4; no reliable D call. This clonotype was obtained from a woman aged 30 to 39 in good health. Sequencing was carried out using memory CD4+ T cells sorted from blood. Subset reported: CD45RA-negative fraction. The CDR3 sequence is CASSFGRLGSEKLFF. CDR3 in DNA: TGTGCCAGCAGCTTCGGGAGGTTAGGAAGTGAAAAACTGTTTTTT.